This T cell receptor (beta chain) comes out of a study of cytomegalovirus exposure and HLA in healthy donors. Points from the study as a whole: Most likely, a cluster of highly shared sequence variants arose as a sequencing artifact. Productive status was seen about 87% or about 30% of the time for most TCR beta V segments in an earlier analysis. Another analysis was done later, and it associated around 17,000 TCR beta sequences with HLA alleles at 0.05 false discovery rate. The study listed 164 cytomegalovirus-associated TCR beta chains.

To note about this clone: The antigen is undetermined.

Amplification used 60 Vbeta primers and 13 Jbeta primers. Sequencing was performed with immunoSEQ multiplex PCR; in TCRdb, only in-frame clones are kept and a portion is missing. The table shows 200,000 or so clones, with around 85% occurring only once. The CDR3 runs to 14 residues. V gave up 2 bases and J gave up 5 bases; unmatched junction bases: 6. Germline V gene lookup returns CDR1 SQVTM and CDR2 ANQGSEA. This chain joins TRBV29-1 and TRBJ2-5; TRBD1 matches 9 bases. The sequence was collected from a man aged 50 or older in good health and CMV-seronegative. The specimen was PBMCs. CDR3 sequence reads: CSVERDRASETQYF. The CDR3 nucleotides are TGCAGCGTTGAACGGGACAGGGCGTCCGAGACCCAGTACTTC.